This T cell receptor (beta chain) was found in a study of T cells expressing NK-cell markers. Turning to the study itself: Sorted T-cell subsets CD3+CD56+NKG2C+, CD3+CD56+NKG2C- and CD3+CD56-NKG2C+ were TCR beta-sequenced.

It was by 5'RACE template switching with UMIs that TCR beta cDNA was made. Reanalyzing the 5' RACE reads, TCRdb keeps one entry per CDR3 protein, without DNA. Its listing shows around 380,000 distinct CDR3 sequences. The sequenced sample was blood T cells: a sorted CD56 or NKG2C T cell subset, CD4+ or CD8+ T cells, or bulk PBMC T cells (not recorded which). This TCR came from a woman aged 45-65 years in good health.

CDR3 in amino acids: CSAGGRSRNEQFF. The chain combines TRBV20-1 with TRBJ2-1. CDR3 length: 13 residues. Germline CDR1 reads DFQATT; CDR2 reads SNEGSKA (reference sequence).